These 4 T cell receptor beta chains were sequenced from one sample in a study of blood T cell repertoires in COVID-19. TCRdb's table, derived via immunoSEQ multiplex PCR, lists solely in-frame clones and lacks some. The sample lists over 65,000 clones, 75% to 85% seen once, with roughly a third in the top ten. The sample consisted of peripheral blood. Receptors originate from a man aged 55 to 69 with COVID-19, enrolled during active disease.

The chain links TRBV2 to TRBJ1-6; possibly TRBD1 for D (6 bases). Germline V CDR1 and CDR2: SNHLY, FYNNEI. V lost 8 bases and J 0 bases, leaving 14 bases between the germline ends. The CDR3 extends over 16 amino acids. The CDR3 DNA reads TGTGCCAGCGTGGAACAGGGAAACTCCTATAATTCACCCCTCCACTTT. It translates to CASVEQGNSYNSPLHF.

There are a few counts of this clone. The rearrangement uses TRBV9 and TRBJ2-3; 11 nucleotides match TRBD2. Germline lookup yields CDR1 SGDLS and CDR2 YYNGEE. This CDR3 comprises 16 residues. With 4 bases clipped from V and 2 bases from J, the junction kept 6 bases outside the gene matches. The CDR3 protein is CASSPYSGRATDTQYF. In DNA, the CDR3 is TGTGCCAGCAGCCCCTATAGCGGGAGGGCCACAGATACGCAGTATTTT. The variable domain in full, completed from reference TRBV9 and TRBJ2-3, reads DSGVTQTPKHLITATGQRVTLRCSPRSGDLSVYWYQQSLDQGLQFLIQYYNGEERAKGNILERFSAQQFPDLHSELNLSSLELGDSALYFCASSPYSGRATDTQYFGPGTRLTVL.

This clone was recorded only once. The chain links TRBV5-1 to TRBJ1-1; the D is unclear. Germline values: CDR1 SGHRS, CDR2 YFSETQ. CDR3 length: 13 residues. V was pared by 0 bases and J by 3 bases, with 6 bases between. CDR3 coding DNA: TGCGCCAGCAGCTTGGAGCCTGACACTGAAGCTTTCTTT. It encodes CASSLEPDTEAFF.

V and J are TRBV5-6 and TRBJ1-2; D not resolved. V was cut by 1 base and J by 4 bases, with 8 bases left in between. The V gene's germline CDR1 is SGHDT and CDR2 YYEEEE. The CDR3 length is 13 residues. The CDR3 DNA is TGTGCCAGCAGCTTGAGGCCGGGCTATGGCTACACCTTC. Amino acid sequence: CASSLRPGYGYTF.